This T cell receptor beta chain was obtained from a study of blood T cell repertoires in COVID-19. Profiling relied on immunoSEQ multiplex PCR, and the TCRdb table lists in-frame clones only, not all of them. Seen here are over 95,000 clones, over 65% observed once, and the top ten hold approximately 8.1%. V shed 3 bases, J shed 4 bases, and the junction held 11 bases outside the gene matches. Germline CDR1 is KGHSH and CDR2 is LQKENI. The CDR3 spans 18 residues. The clonotype originates from a woman between 40 and 50 years old with acute or convalescent COVID-19. The chain carries TRBV18 and TRBJ2-6; TRBD1 agrees at 8 bases. Sequencing was carried out using peripheral blood. CDR3 loop: CASSPRTGLSTGANVLTF. The CDR3 DNA is TGTGCCAGCTCACCCAGGACAGGGTTATCAACCGGGGCCAACGTCCTGACTTTC.